This T cell receptor (beta chain) derives from a study of CD8 T cells in Susac syndrome. General observations from the study: Only a relatively small number of individuals were included in the TCR sequencing and HLA analysis.

With regard to this clonotype: Antigen specificity is unknown.

CD8+ and CD4+ T cells from blood underwent TCR beta sequencing. The TEMRA cells underwent FACS enrichment, while the CD8+ and CD4+ T cells underwent negative isolation. Trimming at V came to 6 bases and at J to 2 bases, leaving 17 bases not matched to a gene. Germline loops: CDR1 WNHNN, CDR2 SYGVQD (reference sequence). This CDR3 is 20 amino acids long. Random hexamers were used to reverse transcribe the RNA input (about 0.45 to 1 ug). With immunoSEQ multiplex PCR, TCR beta CDR3 was amplified across 54 Vbeta and 13 Jbeta. TCRdb processed the immunoSEQ multiplex PCR reads anew with MiXCR; each CDR3 protein has one entry. The sample carries 250,000 to 350,000 distinct CDR3 sequences, about 92% recorded once.

Sequenced sample: CD4+ T cells from PBMCs. The J gene is TRBJ2-3, the V gene TRBV10-1; the match to TRBD2 covers 13 bases. This clonotype originated in a human donor with multiple sclerosis. CDR3 region: CASRAMRLAGGKPHTDTQYF. For the CDR3, the DNA is TGCGCCAGCAGGGCCATGAGACTAGCGGGAGGAAAGCCACACACAGATACGCAGTATTTT.